This entry features one TCR beta chain sequence. Source study methods: Cell counts per sample came from amplifying reference gene primers. Clones were read by immunoSEQ multiplex PCR, and TCRdb kept only the in-frame ones, dropping some. That table is the source of V, J and clone size, and D and trimming were worked out from the DNA. The profile shows more than 80,000 clones, about four fifths of them singletons. These data belong to a study of blood T cell repertoires in COVID-19. Study background: Both acute and convalescent COVID-19 samples were obtained from the United States, Italy and Spain. Sources were T cells, B-cell-depleted T cells, or PBMCs; the material itself was cDNA or gDNA.

The CDR3 extends over 17 amino acids. Germline V gene sequence: CDR1 SGHRS, CDR2 YFSETQ. V trimming: 4 bases; J trimming: 3 bases; junction bases outside the gene matches: 10. Sequenced input: peripheral blood. The sequence derives from a woman between 70 and 85 years old with acute or convalescent COVID-19. V usage is TRBV5-1 and J usage is TRBJ2-7; TRBD2 matches at 13 bases. The CDR3 protein is CASSVATSGGTDYEQYF. In DNA form, the CDR3 reads TGCGCCAGCAGCGTGGCGACTAGCGGGGGGACGGACTACGAGCAGTACTTC. The full variable domain, with the rest looked up from reference TRBV5-1 and TRBJ2-7, is KAGVTQTPRYLIKTRGQQVTLSCSPISGHRSVSWYQQTPGQGLQFLFEYFSETQRNKGNFPGRFSGRQFSNSRSEMNVSTLELGDSALYLCASSVATSGGTDYEQYFGPGTRLTVT.